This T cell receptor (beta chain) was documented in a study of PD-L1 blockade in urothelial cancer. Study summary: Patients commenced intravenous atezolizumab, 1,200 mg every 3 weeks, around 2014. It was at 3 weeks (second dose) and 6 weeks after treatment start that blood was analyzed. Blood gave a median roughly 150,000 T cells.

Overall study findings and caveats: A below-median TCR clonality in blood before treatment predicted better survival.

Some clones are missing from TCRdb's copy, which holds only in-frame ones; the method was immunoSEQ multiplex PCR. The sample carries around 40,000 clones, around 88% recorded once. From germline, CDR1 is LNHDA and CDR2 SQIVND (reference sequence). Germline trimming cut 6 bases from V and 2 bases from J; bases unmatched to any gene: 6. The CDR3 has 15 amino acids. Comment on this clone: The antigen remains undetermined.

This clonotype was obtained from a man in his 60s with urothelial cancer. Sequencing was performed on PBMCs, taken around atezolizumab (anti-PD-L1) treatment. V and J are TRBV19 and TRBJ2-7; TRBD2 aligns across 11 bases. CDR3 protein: CASSLAGGSTYEQYF. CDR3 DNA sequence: TGTGCCAGTAGCCTAGCGGGAGGTAGCACCTACGAGCAGTACTTC.